The 7 T cell receptor beta chains listed next were all sequenced from one sample in a study of blood T cells in healthy people across ages (dated by TCRdb to between 2015 and 2017). Library construction relied on 5' RACE. Sequenced on an Illumina HiSeq 2500. A second PCR of roughly 7 to 11 cycles was performed with a sample-barcoded 5' primer and a J-beta primer mix. Using fastp trimming at Q25 and MiXCR clonotype assembly, TCRdb reanalyzed the public sequencing data and kept in-frame beta chains. Rows with one shared CDR3 protein collapse into an entry with the most common genes and DNA. This sample holds 700,000 to 950,000 distinct CDR3 sequences; more than 45% were observed only once. Roughly 22% of the sample lies in the top ten. Input material: blood. These receptors came from a man in his thirties or forties in good health.

V usage is TRBV7-2 and J usage is TRBJ2-3, with 10 bases matching TRBD2. The J segment lost 4 bases and the V segment lost 8 bases, leaving 3 bases of the junction unmatched. CDR1 is SGHTA, CDR2 FQGNSA, per germline. The CDR3 sequence is 13 residues long. Here the CDR3 DNA reads TGTGCCAGCGGTCTAGCGGGAGCAGATACGCAGTATTTT. This codes for CASGLAGADTQYF.

V is TRBV30 and J is TRBJ2-1, with no clear D. V was clipped by 2 bases and J by 7 bases, with 12 bases between them. This CDR3 has 13 residues. Germline lookup yields CDR1 GTSNPN and CDR2 SVGIG (reference sequence). In DNA, the CDR3 is TGTGCCTGGAGTCGAACGACGACTAATGAGCAGTTCTTC. Translating gives CAWSRTTTNEQFF. Together with reference TRBV30 and TRBJ2-1, the CDR3 gives the full variable domain: SQTIHQWPATLVQPVGSPLSLECTVEGTSNPNLYWYRQAAGRGLQLLFYSVGIGQISSEVPQNLSASRPQDRQFILSSKKLLLSDSGFYLCAWSRTTTNEQFFGPGTRLTVL.

The chain links TRBV15 to TRBJ2-1, with unresolved D. CDR1 and CDR2 from the germline V gene are LNHNV and YYDKDF (reference sequence). Deletions cut 4 bases from V and 0 bases from J, with 13 bases between. This CDR3 comprises 16 residues. CDR3 loop: CATSTGHISSYNEQFF. CDR3 coding DNA: TGTGCCACCAGCACAGGCCACATAAGCTCCTACAATGAGCAGTTCTTC.

This chain connects TRBV10-3 to TRBJ2-7; TRBD1 is a possible D gene (6 bases). Trimming shortened V by 4 bases and J by 5 bases, and 6 bases separated the two germline ends. In germline, CDR1 is ENHRY, CDR2 SYGVKD. The CDR3 totals 11 residues. In nucleotides, the CDR3 is TGTGCCATCAGTGCAGGGGACGAGCAGTACTTC. Translation: CAISAGDEQYF.

In its sample, this clonotype was seen a few times. V and J are TRBV12-3 or TRBV12-4 and TRBJ2-4, with D possibly matching TRBD2 (5 bases). TRBJ2-7 matches the DNA end more closely, so the J call is doubtful. The CDR3 has 19 amino acids. The CDR3 loop is CASSLNFGFSNREGYEQYF. The DNA for the CDR3 is TGTGCCAGCAGTTTAAACTTTGGGTTCTCCAACAGAGAGGGCTACGAGCAGTACTTC.

This rearrangement joins TRBV29-1 to TRBJ1-4; the D is unclear. The CDR3 is 13 residues long. The V and J ends lost 5 bases and 6 bases respectively, with 13 bases between them. CDR1 is SQVTM and CDR2 is ANQGSEA in the germline V gene. The CDR3 is CSVPDSADEKLFF. The DNA for the CDR3 is TGCAGCGTTCCCGATTCGGCAGATGAAAAACTGTTTTTT.

The chain has TRBV20-1 and TRBJ2-7; the D call may be TRBD1 or TRBD2 (5 bases each). The J call could be wrong; TRBJ2-5 is a better fit for the DNA end. CDR1 is DFQATT and CDR2 is SNEGSKA in the germline V gene (reference sequence). CDR3 length: 14 amino acids. The CDR3 DNA sequence: TGCAGTGCTAAAACGGGACGTCCTCAAGAGACCCAGTACTTC. Its translation is CSAKTGRPQETQYF.